These 29 T cell receptor beta chains share one sample of origin, sequenced in a study of T cells after yellow fever vaccination. TCRdb used MiXCR to reprocess the 5' RACE reads, holding one entry per CDR3 protein. The sample carries about 63,000 distinct CDR3 sequences, approximately 7.4% recorded once. The starting material was CD8+ T cells sorted from PBMCs, obtained 15 days after the yellow fever booster vaccination. The receptors were gathered from a man younger than 45 who received the YFV17D yellow fever vaccine.

This clonotype has a count of ten or more. The chain uses TRBV7-6 and TRBJ2-7, with TRBD2 matching over 8 bases. Germline CDR1 and CDR2: SGHVS and FNYEAQ. V shed 1 base and J 2 bases; nucleotides not matched to a gene: 4. There are 15 residues in the CDR3. CDR3 nucleotides: TGTGCCAGCAGCTTAGGCGGGGGGTTTACCTACGAGCAGTACTTC. This encodes CASSLGGGFTYEQYF. Based on the CDR3 plus reference TRBV7-6 and TRBJ2-7, the full variable domain is GAGVSQSPRYKVTKRGQDVALRCDPISGHVSLYWYRQALGQGPEFLTYFNYEAQQDKSGLPNDRFSAERPEGSISTLTIQRTEQRDSAMYRCASSLGGGFTYEQYFGPGTRLTVT.

This clonotype was observed many times. The V gene is TRBV9, the J gene TRBJ1-5; D is ambiguous. CDR3 length: 15 amino acids. Germline CDR1 reads SGDLS; CDR2 reads YYNGEE. Deletions cut 0 bases from V and 5 bases from J, with 12 bases between. CDR3 protein: CASSVDGEGYQPQHF. The CDR3 nucleotides read TGTGCCAGCAGCGTAGACGGAGAGGGCTATCAGCCCCAGCATTTT.

This clonotype was counted at least ten times. The rearrangement uses TRBV7-8 and TRBJ2-5; weak D call: TRBD1 (5 bases). Germline CDR1 SGHVS, CDR2 FQNEAQ. V was pared by 1 base and J by 1 base, with 10 bases between. This CDR3 has 15 residues. The chain's CDR3 is CASSLVAGLQETQYF. The DNA of the CDR3 is TGTGCCAGCAGCTTAGTCGCAGGGCTCCAAGAGACCCAGTACTTC.

This clonotype was seen ten or more times. The chain uses TRBV19 and TRBJ2-1; a weak D match, TRBD2 (5 bases). Germline CDR1 and CDR2: LNHDA and SQIVND (reference sequence). CDR3 length: 15 amino acids. V shed 5 bases and J shed 0 bases, with 11 bases lying between them. The CDR3 loop reads CASSFGLFSYNEQFF. CDR3 bases: TGTGCCAGTAGTTTTGGACTTTTCTCCTACAATGAGCAGTTCTTC.

CDR3 nucleotide sequence: TGTGCCAGTAGTATTGTCGAGGTAGCTAACACCGGGGAGCTGTTTTTT. It is translated as CASSIVEVANTGELFF. The gene calls are TRBV19 and TRBJ2-2; no firm D call. V gave up 3 bases and J gave up 2 bases, with 13 bases separating them. In germline, CDR1 is LNHDA, CDR2 SQIVND (reference sequence). The CDR3 totals 16 residues.

This clonotype was observed many times. The chain carries TRBV7-9 and TRBJ2-1; a possible D gene is TRBD1 (6 bases). Deletions cut 5 bases from V and 2 bases from J, with 16 bases between. This CDR3 is 16 amino acids long. Germline V gene data show CDR1 as SEHNR and CDR2 as FQNEAQ (reference sequence). The DNA for the CDR3 is TGTGCCAGCAGCCTCTCACCACAGGGCCCCTACAATGAGCAGTTCTTC. Amino acid sequence: CASSLSPQGPYNEQFF.

The sample holds many counts of this clonotype. The J gene is TRBJ2-1, the V gene TRBV6-5, with 10 bases identical to TRBD1. Germline V CDR1 and CDR2: MNHEY, SVGAGI. V shed 0 bases and J 7 bases; nucleotides not matched to a gene: 3. The CDR3 runs 15 residues. Here the CDR3 reads CASSYSRTGGNEQFF. DNA for the CDR3: TGTGCCAGCAGTTACTCAAGGACAGGGGGGAATGAGCAGTTCTTC.

The table lists this clonotype with many counts. This rearrangement joins TRBV28 to TRBJ2-7; no reliable D call. The CDR3 extends over 14 amino acids. Germline CDR1 MDHEN, CDR2 SYDVKM. The V end lost 3 bases, the J end lost 2 bases, and 11 bases lay between the germline ends. CDR3 in amino acids: CASSFFTGTYEQYF. The CDR3 coding sequence is TGTGCCAGCAGTTTTTTTACTGGAACCTACGAGCAGTACTTC.

This clonotype showed up many times. The chain joins TRBV5-1 to TRBJ2-1, with 8 bases aligning to TRBD2. This CDR3 is built from 15 residues. J lost 4 bases, V lost 4 bases, and 7 bases had no gene match. CDR1 and CDR2 (germline): SGHRS, YFSETQ. The CDR3: CASSGGLAKYNEQFF. CDR3 nucleotide sequence: TGCGCCAGCAGCGGCGGACTAGCTAAATACAATGAGCAGTTCTTC. Using reference TRBV5-1 and TRBJ2-1 for the parts outside the CDR3, the full variable domain is KAGVTQTPRYLIKTRGQQVTLSCSPISGHRSVSWYQQTPGQGLQFLFEYFSETQRNKGNFPGRFSGRQFSNSRSEMNVSTLELGDSALYLCASSGGLAKYNEQFFGPGTRLTVL.

This clonotype was counted at least ten times. The rearrangement uses TRBV7-9 and TRBJ2-7; 10 bases map to TRBD1. The CDR3 length is 17 residues. Germline trimming cut 5 bases from V and 2 bases from J; bases unmatched to any gene: 12. Germline CDR1 is SEHNR and CDR2 is FQNEAQ (reference sequence). The CDR3 DNA is TGTGCCAGCAGCCCAAGCGGGGGACAGGGGTTACCCTACGAGCAGTACTTC. The encoded protein is CASSPSGGQGLPYEQYF.

This clonotype was detected many times. The CDR3 bases are TGTGCCAGTAGGACCACGGGTGAGCAGTTCTTC. Protein product: CASRTTGEQFF. The chain carries TRBV19 and TRBJ2-1; no definite D call. The CDR3 extends over 11 amino acids. Germline CDR1 is LNHDA and CDR2 is SQIVND (reference sequence). The ends were cut back, 6 bases at V and 9 bases at J, with 9 bases in the middle. Variable domain in full (rest from reference TRBV19 and TRBJ2-1): DGGITQSPKYLFRKEGQNVTLSCEQNLNHDAMYWYRQDPGQGLRLIYYSQIVNDFQKGDIAEGYSVSREKKESFPLTVTSAQKNPTAFYLCASRTTGEQFFGPGTRLTVL.

This clonotype has ten or more counts. The chain carries TRBV3-1 and TRBJ2-1; TRBD2 agrees at 12 bases. The CDR3 has 14 residues. The ends lost 4 bases at V and 12 bases at J; junction bases unmatched: 7. Germline CDR1 LGHDT, CDR2 YNNKEL (reference sequence). Here the CDR3 DNA reads TGTGCCAGCAGCCCCGTACTAGCGGGAGGTTGGCAGTTCTTC. It codes for CASSPVLAGGWQFF.

This clonotype was observed at least ten times. The V and J genes are TRBV7-6 and TRBJ1-1; D might be TRBD1 (6 bases). Trimming shortened V by 8 bases and J by 1 base, and 14 bases separated the two germline ends. Germline CDR1 reads SGHVS; CDR2 reads FNYEAQ. The CDR3 sequence is 14 residues long. CDR3 amino acids: CASESWDKNTEAFF. The CDR3 nucleotides read TGTGCCAGCGAATCTTGGGACAAGAACACTGAAGCTTTCTTT. The full variable domain, rest sourced from reference TRBV7-6 and TRBJ1-1, is GAGVSQSPRYKVTKRGQDVALRCDPISGHVSLYWYRQALGQGPEFLTYFNYEAQQDKSGLPNDRFSAERPEGSISTLTIQRTEQRDSAMYRCASESWDKNTEAFFGQGTRLTVV.

The chain is built from TRBV30 and TRBJ2-5; weak D call: TRBD1 (6 bases). V gave up 3 bases and J gave up 2 bases, with 19 bases separating them. Per germline, CDR1 GTSNPN and CDR2 SVGIG (reference sequence). The CDR3 has 16 amino acids. The CDR3 nucleotides are TGTGCCTGGAGGGAGTTTCTCCAAGGGGGACAAGAGACCCAGTACTTC. It encodes CAWREFLQGGQETQYF.

This clonotype appeared many times. V gene TRBV2 combines with J gene TRBJ2-7; tentatively, D is TRBD2 (5 bases). This CDR3 contains 10 residues. CDR1 is SNHLY, CDR2 FYNNEI, per germline. Trimming shortened V by 7 bases and J by 6 bases, and 7 bases separated the two germline ends. CDR3 loop: CASNGVEQYF. The CDR3 bases are TGTGCCAGCAACGGGGTCGAGCAGTACTTC.

This clonotype occurred many times. The chain combines TRBV11-2 with TRBJ2-1; 10 bases line up with TRBD2. J lost 5 bases, V lost 5 bases, and 3 bases had no gene match. Germline CDR1 reads SGHAT; CDR2 reads FQNNGV. This CDR3 comprises 14 residues. This CDR3 is CASSTSGVHNEQFF. The CDR3, as DNA: TGTGCCAGCAGCACTAGCGGGGTGCACAATGAGCAGTTCTTC. Variable domain in full (rest from reference TRBV11-2 and TRBJ2-1): EAGVAQSPRYKIIEKRQSVAFWCNPISGHATLYWYQQILGQGPKLLIQFQNNGVVDDSQLPKDRFSAERLKGVDSTLKIQPAKLEDSAVYLCASSTSGVHNEQFFGPGTRLTVL.

This clonotype has at least ten counts. The chain uses TRBV5-5 and TRBJ2-6, with unresolved D. V shed 6 bases and J shed 0 bases, with 13 bases lying between them. This CDR3 is built from 16 residues. In germline, CDR1 is SGHKS, CDR2 YYEKEE (reference sequence). As DNA, the CDR3 is TGTGCCAGCACCCGTGGTACAAGCTCTGGGGCCAACGTCCTGACTTTC. Its protein is CASTRGTSSGANVLTF.

This clonotype came up many times. The chain recombines TRBV7-2 with TRBJ2-2, with D tentatively TRBD1 (5 bases). The ends were cut back, 0 bases at V and 3 bases at J, with 11 bases in the middle. There are 16 residues in the CDR3. Germline lookup yields CDR1 SGHTA and CDR2 FQGNSA. The CDR3 protein is CASSLAQQVYTGELFF. The CDR3, as DNA: TGTGCCAGCAGCTTAGCGCAACAGGTTTACACCGGGGAGCTGTTTTTT.

This clonotype was observed at least ten times. The chain recombines TRBV9 with TRBJ2-5, with a weak D call TRBD1 (6 bases). The V gene lost 0 bases and the J gene lost 0 bases, with 12 bases spanning the gap. From germline, CDR1 is SGDLS and CDR2 YYNGEE. The CDR3 has 16 residues. The CDR3 region has the DNA TGTGCCAGCAGCGTAGAGGGGGTAGGGTACCAAGAGACCCAGTACTTC. It translates to CASSVEGVGYQETQYF. The full variable domain, in which reference TRBV9 and TRBJ2-5 provide the parts outside the CDR3, is DSGVTQTPKHLITATGQRVTLRCSPRSGDLSVYWYQQSLDQGLQFLIQYYNGEERAKGNILERFSAQQFPDLHSELNLSSLELGDSALYFCASSVEGVGYQETQYFGPGTRLLVL.

This clonotype was seen at least ten times. The chain joins TRBV4-1 to TRBJ2-1; D gene ambiguous. Germline CDR1 is MGHRA and CDR2 is YSYEKL. This CDR3 comprises 16 residues. Trimming stripped 1 base from V and 6 bases from J, with 16 bases between. The CDR3 region has the DNA TGCGCCAGCAGCCAAGGTGCGGAGTTAGGGCTCAATGAGCAGTTCTTC. Amino acids: CASSQGAELGLNEQFF.

This clonotype has at least ten counts. This chain connects TRBV29-1 to TRBJ2-1; TRBD1 matches 8 bases. This CDR3 contains 14 residues. Germline V gene data show CDR1 as SQVTM and CDR2 as ANQGSEA. J lost 4 bases, V lost 6 bases, and 8 bases had no gene match. CDR3 DNA: TGCAGCGTCCTAGACAGGGGAGAATACAATGAGCAGTTCTTC. Amino acid sequence: CSVLDRGEYNEQFF.

This clonotype has at least ten counts. The chain recombines TRBV6-2 or TRBV6-3 with TRBJ2-5; D is unresolved. Trimming took off 2 bases at V and 0 bases at J, with 16 bases between the two ends. The CDR3 spans 17 residues. Germline-derived CDR1 and CDR2 are MNHEY and SVGEGT. CDR3 sequence: CASSYPEVRTNQETQYF. The CDR3 DNA follows: TGTGCCAGCAGTTACCCCGAGGTCCGTACGAACCAAGAGACCCAGTACTTC.

This clonotype occurred many times. CDR3 sequence reads: CASSSNWIAGGTYEQYF. The CDR3 region has the DNA TGTGCCAGCAGCTCCAATTGGATAGCGGGAGGGACCTACGAGCAGTACTTC. V usage is TRBV3-1 and J usage is TRBJ2-7, with 11 nucleotides matching TRBD2. The germline CDR1 and CDR2 sequences are LGHDT and YNNKEL (reference sequence). J lost 2 bases, V lost 5 bases, and 11 bases had no gene match. This CDR3 comprises 17 residues.

Many counts were recorded for this clonotype. The chain carries TRBV5-1 and TRBJ2-1; 9 bases match TRBD1. Trimming removed 4 bases from V and 8 bases from J; junction bases left unmatched: 7. This CDR3 has 14 amino acids. The germline V gene has CDR1 SGHRS and CDR2 YFSETQ. CDR3 residues: CASSRPGTGYEQFF. Written as DNA, the CDR3 is TGCGCCAGCAGCCGTCCCGGGACAGGGTATGAGCAGTTCTTC.

This clonotype was seen many times. The chain links TRBV7-9 to TRBJ1-1; tentatively, D is TRBD1 (5 bases). The length of the CDR3 is 11 residues. Germline CDR1 SEHNR, CDR2 FQNEAQ (reference sequence). V was cut by 5 bases and J by 6 bases, with 7 bases left in between. The CDR3 protein is CASSGGPEAFF. CDR3 in DNA: TGTGCCAGCAGCGGGGGACCTGAAGCTTTCTTT.

This clonotype was seen repeatedly, ten times or more. J is TRBJ2-3 and V is TRBV9, with D unresolved. The CDR3 covers 13 residues. V lost 4 bases, J lost 5 bases, and 11 bases lay in between. Germline CDR1 SGDLS, CDR2 YYNGEE. CDR3 sequence: CASSPMGGDTQYF. Written as DNA, the CDR3 is TGTGCCAGCAGCCCCATGGGTGGAGATACGCAGTATTTT. The whole variable domain, filled in from reference TRBV9 and TRBJ2-3, reads DSGVTQTPKHLITATGQRVTLRCSPRSGDLSVYWYQQSLDQGLQFLIQYYNGEERAKGNILERFSAQQFPDLHSELNLSSLELGDSALYFCASSPMGGDTQYFGPGTRLTVL.

This clonotype occurred many times. The rearrangement links TRBV6-1 to TRBJ2-2; 9 nucleotides line up with TRBD2. Germline V lookup: CDR1 MNHNS, CDR2 SASEGT. V shed 5 bases, J shed 0 bases, and the junction held 7 bases outside the gene matches. This CDR3 comprises 17 residues. DNA for the CDR3: TGTGCCAGCAGTACCTCACCTAGCGGGGCGAACACCGGGGAGCTGTTTTTT. Translated: CASSTSPSGANTGELFF.

This clonotype was seen at least ten times. The chain has TRBV13 and TRBJ2-5; D remains unclear. The CDR3 is 14 amino acids. Germline CDR1 PRHDT, CDR2 FYEKMQ (reference sequence). Trimming pared 5 bases from V and 5 bases from J, leaving 15 bases between. The CDR3 DNA is TGTGCCAGCAGCCTCTCGGGTGGGATGGAGACCCAGTACTTC. Protein sequence: CASSLSGGMETQYF.

Ten or more counts support this clonotype. The chain is built from TRBV5-1 and TRBJ2-4; maybe TRBD2 (5 bases). V lost 4 bases, J lost 8 bases, and 16 bases lay in between. The length of the CDR3 is 14 residues. Per germline, CDR1 SGHRS and CDR2 YFSETQ. The CDR3 coding sequence is TGCGCCAGCAGCACCGAGGACTCGCTTCACATTCAGTACTTC. This gives the protein CASSTEDSLHIQYF.